The 18 T cell receptor beta chains below were found in one sample sequenced in a study of ipilimumab plus nivolumab after autologous stem cell transplantation. Produced via immunoSEQ multiplex PCR; TCRdb's table is partial and in-frame only. The top ten clones hold approximately 2.2% of a sample with roughly 86,000 clones, 83% of them seen once. The material sequenced was PBMCs, taken in a trial of ipilimumab plus nivolumab as post-transplant consolidation. Receptors were obtained from a male donor with diffuse large B-cell lymphoma.

The V and J genes are TRBV19 and TRBJ2-3; a possible D gene is TRBD2 (6 bases). Trimming cost V 5 bases and J 2 bases, with 11 bases left between them. Germline CDR1 is LNHDA and CDR2 is SQIVND (reference sequence). The CDR3 consists of 14 residues. The DNA for the CDR3 is TGTGCCAGTAGTCTGCGGGGAAACACAGATACGCAGTATTTT. Its protein is CASSLRGNTDTQYF.

The chain employs TRBV4-3 and TRBJ1-4, with D possibly matching TRBD1 (6 bases). Germline CDR1 reads LGHNA; CDR2 reads YSLEER. This CDR3 is built from 15 residues. Trimming pared 0 bases from V and 3 bases from J, leaving 8 bases between. CDR3 residues: CASSQEGASNEKLFF. The DNA for the CDR3 is TGCGCCAGCAGCCAAGAGGGGGCGTCTAATGAAAAACTGTTTTTT.

The V call is TRBV10-3, the J call TRBJ2-5; 13 nucleotides agree with TRBD2. Per the germline V gene, CDR1 is ENHRY and CDR2 is SYGVKD. This CDR3 is built from 18 residues. The V gene end was trimmed by 4 bases and the J gene end by 5 bases; junction bases not matched to a gene: 13. The CDR3 DNA follows: TGTGCCATCAGTGGTACTAGCGGGGGGGCCATGCATGGGGAGACCCAGTACTTC. As protein: CAISGTSGGAMHGETQYF.

This clone is a singleton in its sample. Additional DNA sequences in this sample encode the identical CDR3. V gene TRBV5-1 combines with J gene TRBJ2-3; maybe TRBD1 (5 bases). Germline lookup yields CDR1 SGHRS and CDR2 YFSETQ. Between the trimmed V and J ends, which lost 0 bases and 0 bases, there was a span of 8 bases. The length of the CDR3 is 15 residues. CDR3 coding DNA: TGCGCCAGCAGCTTGGGACAGACTAGCACAGATACGCAGTATTTT. It translates to CASSLGQTSTDTQYF.

V usage is TRBV6-1 and J usage is TRBJ2-3; D not resolved. Germline V gene sequence: CDR1 MNHNS, CDR2 SASEGT. The CDR3 has 13 amino acids. V was pared by 2 bases and J by 4 bases, with 7 bases between. CDR3 in DNA: TGTGCCAGCAGTGAACACAGTCCAGATACGCAGTATTTT. Its protein product is CASSEHSPDTQYF.

V and J are TRBV7-8 and TRBJ2-5; 8 bases align to TRBD2. The germline CDR1 and CDR2 sequences are SGHVS and FQNEAQ. With 10 bases clipped from V and 5 bases from J, the junction kept 12 bases outside the gene matches. The CDR3 totals 14 residues. CDR3 protein: CAMGEGLVLETQYF. The CDR3 nucleotides read TGTGCCATGGGCGAGGGACTAGTCTTGGAGACCCAGTACTTC.

This clone showed up just a few times. The chain carries TRBV6-5 and TRBJ1-6, with 9 bases fitting TRBD1. Trimming at V came to 6 bases and at J to 9 bases, leaving 6 bases not matched to a gene. The CDR3 runs 14 residues. Per the germline V gene, CDR1 is MNHEY and CDR2 is SVGAGI. The CDR3 is CASSTGTGSSPLHF. DNA for the CDR3: TGTGCCAGCAGCACCGGGACAGGGAGTTCACCCCTCCACTTT.

V gene TRBV6-5 combines with J gene TRBJ2-3; 10 bases match TRBD2. Germline values: CDR1 MNHEY, CDR2 SVGAGI. CDR3 length: 16 amino acids. V shed 4 bases and J 5 bases; nucleotides not matched to a gene: 9. This chain's CDR3 is CASSWIAGGGGDTQYF. As DNA, the CDR3 is TGTGCCAGCAGTTGGATAGCGGGGGGTGGTGGAGATACGCAGTATTTT.

The gene calls are TRBV25-1 and TRBJ1-6, with D possibly TRBD1 on 6 matching bases. Trimming took off 2 bases at V and 8 bases at J, with 13 bases between the two ends. Germline-derived CDR1 and CDR2 are MGHDK and SYGVNS. The CDR3 sequence is 15 residues long. The CDR3 coding sequence is TGTGCCAGCAGTGAAATGGATAGGGGGTATTCACCCCTCCACTTT. Its translation is CASSEMDRGYSPLHF.

The J gene is TRBJ1-1, the V gene TRBV2, with unresolved D. This CDR3 spans 15 amino acids. The V gene's germline CDR1 is SNHLY and CDR2 FYNNEI. The V end was cut by 6 bases, the J end by 3 bases, with 17 bases between. The CDR3 reads CASRAAIRTYTEAFF. The CDR3 DNA is TGTGCCAGCAGGGCTGCAATCCGGACTTACACTGAAGCTTTCTTT.

This clone occurred once. The chain couples TRBV11-2 to TRBJ2-7; D is undetermined. Germline V gene sequence: CDR1 SGHAT, CDR2 FQNNGV. V gave up 1 base and J gave up 6 bases, with 7 bases separating them. This CDR3 is built from 12 residues. The CDR3 region is CASSLVSTEQYF. The CDR3 coding sequence is TGTGCCAGCAGCTTAGTTAGTACCGAGCAGTACTTC.

This clone is a singleton in its sample. The chain uses TRBV7-9 and TRBJ1-2; D is undetermined. The ends were cut back, 1 base at V and 6 bases at J, with 3 bases in the middle. Germline V CDR1 and CDR2: SEHNR, FQNEAQ (reference sequence). CDR3 length: 11 amino acids. The CDR3 nucleotides are TGTGCCAGCAGCTTAGTAAATGGCTACACCTTC. Amino acids: CASSLVNGYTF.

This CDR3 is CASSSDRAGEQYF. The CDR3 DNA is TGTGCCAGCAGCTCGGACAGGGCGGGCGAGCAGTACTTC. V gene TRBV7-8 combines with J gene TRBJ2-7; 8 positions agree with TRBD1. CDR1 and CDR2 (germline): SGHVS, FQNEAQ. The CDR3 sequence is 13 residues long. V gave up 4 bases and J gave up 6 bases; unmatched junction bases: 5.

This sequence joins TRBV5-4 and TRBJ1-2; a possible D gene is TRBD1 (5 bases). The V end was cut by 3 bases, the J end by 0 bases, with 9 bases between. There are 14 residues in the CDR3. CDR1 SGHNT and CDR2 YYREEE come from the germline V gene (reference sequence). The CDR3 coding sequence is TGTGCCAGCAGCTCGGGACCGACTAACTATGGCTACACCTTC. Translating it yields CASSSGPTNYGYTF.

This clone was detected once. The gene calls are TRBV20-1 and TRBJ1-2, with D hard to call. CDR1 is DFQATT and CDR2 is SNEGSKA in the germline V gene (reference sequence). This CDR3 is 11 amino acids long. The V end was cut by 3 bases, the J end by 8 bases, with 10 bases between. The CDR3 loop reads CSARRMEGYTF. In DNA form, the CDR3 reads TGCAGTGCTAGGAGGATGGAAGGCTACACCTTC.

The CDR3 sequence is CASSPRSTGGNEQYF. The CDR3 DNA sequence: TGTGCCAGCTCACCACGATCGACAGGGGGAAACGAGCAGTACTTC. V usage is TRBV18 and J usage is TRBJ2-7; 9 bases map to TRBD1. The CDR3 is made up of 15 amino acids. From germline, CDR1 is KGHSH and CDR2 LQKENI. The V gene end was trimmed by 1 base and the J gene end by 5 bases; junction bases not matched to a gene: 6.

The chain uses TRBV11-2 and TRBJ1-2; TRBD1 matches 10 bases. The CDR3 contains 15 residues. Looked up from germline, CDR1 is SGHAT and CDR2 is FQNNGV. With 1 base clipped from V and 6 bases from J, the junction kept 5 bases outside the gene matches. This CDR3 reads CASSLVPGQGNGYTF. CDR3 nucleotides: TGTGCCAGCAGCTTAGTTCCGGGACAGGGGAATGGCTACACCTTC. The complete variable domain, with remaining parts taken from reference TRBV11-2 and TRBJ1-2, reads EAGVAQSPRYKIIEKRQSVAFWCNPISGHATLYWYQQILGQGPKLLIQFQNNGVVDDSQLPKDRFSAERLKGVDSTLKIQPAKLEDSAVYLCASSLVPGQGNGYTFGSGTRLTVV.

V and J are TRBV5-1 and TRBJ2-5; 9 bases line up with TRBD2. The germline gives CDR1 SGHRS, CDR2 YFSETQ. The CDR3 runs to 14 residues. Unmatched junction bases numbered 9, after V lost 9 bases and J lost 3 bases. In nucleotides, the CDR3 is TGCGCCACCAAAAAGGGACTAGCAGAAGAGACCCAGTACTTC. Encoded protein: CATKKGLAEETQYF.